A selection of T cell receptor beta chains follows, all from one sample in a study of control samples from healthy donors and cancer patients. Some clones are missing from TCRdb's copy, which holds only in-frame ones; the method was immunoSEQ multiplex PCR. Of approximately 130,000 clones listed, just under 90% are singletons. Specimen: blood. These receptors were collected from a man aged 30 to 39 in good health. Both conserved end residues are part of each CDR3.

TRBJ2-2,TRBV5-1,CASSTQGGGDTGELFF
TRBJ1-5,TRBV2,CASLGQGQKAQHF
TRBJ1-5,TRBV11-3,CASSLDRSDRESPSNQPQHF
TRBJ1-2,TRBV18,CASSLPGTGGTYGYTF
TRBJ1-2,TRBV2,CASSGLSGGGNGYTF
TRBJ1-3,TRBV7-9,CASSVVGQGIGNTIYF
TRBJ2-7,TRBV10-3,CATESLAGGAVYEQYF
TRBJ1-2,TRBV19,CASSRGAQGYTF
TRBJ2-3,TRBV7-8,CASSSVRGARTVGGTDTQYF
TRBJ1-1,TRBV6-6,CASSTQSVGEAFF
TRBJ2-2,TRBV24-1,CATKDENTGELFF
TRBJ1-3,TRBV28,CASTPHDVGAGNTIYF
TRBJ1-1,TRBV7-9,CASSPTKHGNTEAFF
TRBJ1-2,TRBV12-3/TRBV12-4,CASTRDRSYGYTF
TRBJ1-4,TRBV10-2,CASSDSGLGNEKLFF
TRBJ1-2,TRBV24-1,CATSAPSRNYGYTF
TRBJ2-5,TRBV21-1,CASITGTPKGETQYF
TRBJ1-2,TRBV10-2,CASSEQPDWSYTF
TRBJ1-3,TRBV3-1/TRBV3-2,CASSSSSGNTIYF
TRBJ1-5,TRBV4-2,CASSLASNQPQHF
TRBJ1-4,TRBV3-1/TRBV3-2,CASSRFAGLANEKLFF
TRBJ2-3,TRBV5-6,CASSLGGRGTDTQYF
TRBJ1-1,TRBV18,CASSPQDSPSGTEAFF
TRBJ1-2,TRBV18,CASSPGSISNYGYTF
TRBJ1-3,TRBV19,CASSIIGAGNTIYF
TRBJ1-5,TRBV2,CASSEVNQPQHF
TRBJ1-1,TRBV5-6,CASSYRGGMNTEAFF
TRBJ2-3,TRBV10-1,CASSEGQGTDTQYF
TRBJ2-5,TRBV24-1,CATGEVETQYF
TRBJ2-5,TRBV6-6,CASSFAGQGAGETQYF
TRBJ2-7,TRBV5-1,CASSLDTGGWTEQYF
TRBJ1-6,TRBV5-1,CASSLNPLYNSPLHF
TRBJ1-5,TRBV15,CATSRDGGQPQHF
TRBJ2-1,TRBV7-2,CASSPAGGAYEQFF
TRBJ2-1,TRBV12-5,CASGLPAGLAATYNEQFF